A selection of T cell receptor beta chains follows, all from one sample in a study of blood T cell repertoires in COVID-19. Data came from immunoSEQ multiplex PCR; TCRdb stores just in-frame clones and leaves some out. The sample carries about 220,000 clones, less than 90% recorded once. Specimen: PBMCs or T cells enriched from blood (not recorded which). The receptors were gathered from a woman aged 25 to 39 who had recovered from COVID-19. Both conserved end residues are part of each CDR3. A D gene is named only where the DNA matches it firmly. Clone size, where shown, is once, few, many, or a class for clones that have expanded.

j_call	v_call	clone_size	d_call	cdr3_aa	cdr3_nt
TRBJ2-3	TRBV4-1	.	TRBD1	CASSQPGQGPQDTQYF	TGCGCCAGCAGCCAACCGGGACAGGGCCCCCAAGATACGCAGTATTTT
TRBJ2-7	TRBV6-1	.	.	CASSETTGFPYEQYF	TGTGCCAGCAGTGAAACGACAGGATTCCCCTACGAGCAGTACTTC
TRBJ1-1	TRBV7-3	.	.	CASSLKGPVRGFLANTEAFF	TGTGCCAGCAGCTTAAAAGGTCCCGTAAGGGGTTTCTTAGCGAACACTGAAGCTTTCTTT
TRBJ1-5	TRBV5-4	.	.	CASSLFSLGLSSNQPQHF	TGTGCCAGCAGCTTGTTTTCTTTGGGCCTTTCTAGCAATCAGCCCCAGCATTTT
TRBJ1-2	TRBV18	.	TRBD1	CASSPPRQGTVLFGYTF	TGTGCCAGCTCACCACCGAGACAGGGTACAGTTCTCTTCGGCTACACCTTC
TRBJ1-2	TRBV28	.	TRBD1	CASSEGQGAPYGYTF	TGTGCCAGCAGTGAAGGACAGGGGGCTCCCTATGGCTACACCTTC
TRBJ1-4	TRBV15	.	.	CATSRAVEGGNEKLFF	TGTGCCACCAGCAGAGCGGTCGAGGGTGGTAATGAAAAACTGTTTTTT
TRBJ1-2	TRBV4-1	.	TRBD1	CASSQPGTVYGYTF	TGCGCCAGCAGCCAACCCGGGACAGTCTATGGCTACACCTTC
TRBJ1-2	TRBV19	.	TRBD1	CASSIYRGLDGYTF	TGTGCCAGTAGTATCTATAGGGGGCTCGATGGCTACACCTTC
TRBJ2-7	TRBV7-6	.	.	CASSLGGLTYEQYF	TGTGCCAGCAGCTTAGGGGGACTCACCTACGAGCAGTACTTC
TRBJ1-2	TRBV6-5	.	.	CASSWREGVNGYTF	TGTGCCAGCAGTTGGAGGGAGGGCGTAAATGGCTACACCTTC
TRBJ2-3	TRBV3-1/TRBV3-2	.	TRBD2	CASSQGGGLQYF	TGTGCCAGCAGCCAAGGCGGGGGGCTCCAGTATTTT
TRBJ1-2	TRBV29-1	few	.	CSVDAPVAYGYTF	TGCAGCGTTGACGCCCCGGTAGCCTATGGCTACACCTTC
TRBJ2-2	TRBV9	.	TRBD1	CASSPRTGLSTGELFF	TGTGCCAGCAGCCCTAGGACAGGTCTGAGCACCGGGGAGCTGTTTTTT
TRBJ2-7	TRBV19	.	TRBD2	CASSIGGGEFYEQYF	TGTGCCAGTAGTATCGGCGGGGGAGAGTTTTACGAGCAGTACTTC
TRBJ1-3	TRBV7-6	.	.	CASSLDRRGKSSGNTIYF	TGTGCCAGCAGCTTAGATCGGAGAGGGAAGAGCTCTGGAAACACCATATATTTT
TRBJ1-2	TRBV5-8	once	TRBD1	CASSFRQGVSYGYTF	TGTGCCAGCAGCTTCCGACAGGGGGTGAGCTATGGCTACACCTTC
TRBJ1-1	TRBV2	.	.	CASNSRGNTEAFF	TGTGCCAGCAACTCCCGGGGGAACACTGAAGCTTTCTTT
TRBJ2-3	TRBV5-1	.	.	CASSLGTAFSTDTQYF	TGCGCCAGCAGCTTGGGGACAGCGTTCAGCACAGATACGCAGTATTTT
TRBJ2-7	TRBV7-6	.	TRBD1	CASSSPGQTYEQYF	TGTGCCAGCAGCTCCCCGGGACAGACCTACGAGCAGTACTTC
TRBJ2-7	TRBV15	.	.	CATSISTSGYEQYF	TGTGCCACCAGCATCTCGACTTCGGGCTACGAGCAGTACTTC
TRBJ2-3	TRBV7-3	.	.	CASSLGGAGTDTQYF	TGTGCCAGCAGCTTAGGCGGGGCGGGCACAGATACGCAGTATTTT
TRBJ1-1	TRBV7-2	once	.	CASSLWGVETEAFF	TGTGCCAGCAGCTTATGGGGGGTTGAAACTGAAGCTTTCTTT
TRBJ1-1	TRBV13	.	TRBD1	CASSSTGEYTEAFF	TGTGCCAGCAGCTCCACAGGGGAATACACTGAAGCTTTCTTT
TRBJ1-6	TRBV6-5	.	.	CASRRGSYNSPLHF	TGTGCCAGCAGGAGAGGCTCCTATAATTCACCCCTCCACTTT
TRBJ2-3	TRBV29-1	.	TRBD1	CSAWDRKETDTQYF	TGCAGCGCCTGGGACAGGAAAGAAACAGATACGCAGTATTTT
TRBJ2-7	TRBV6-5	.	.	CATSGGAYYEQYF	TGTGCCACCTCAGGTGGCGCGTACTACGAGCAGTACTTC
TRBJ2-7	TRBV5-1	.	TRBD1	CASSLAGQGGYEQYF	TGCGCCAGCAGCTTGGCGGGACAGGGGGGGTACGAGCAGTACTTC
TRBJ1-4	TRBV4-1	.	.	CASSQDQISSGNEKLFF	TGCGCCAGCAGCCAAGATCAGATTAGTTCGGGGAATGAAAAACTGTTTTTT
TRBJ2-7	TRBV12-3/TRBV12-4	.	.	CASSFRGSYEQYF	TGTGCCAGCAGTTTCAGGGGCTCCTACGAGCAGTACTTC
TRBJ2-5	TRBV7-8	.	TRBD2	CASSLAGGGGQETQYF	TGTGCCAGCAGCTTAGCTGGCGGGGGGGGACAAGAGACCCAGTACTTC
TRBJ2-2	TRBV13	.	TRBD2	CASITSGGPYKGELFF	TGTGCCAGCATCACTAGCGGGGGCCCTTACAAAGGGGAGCTGTTTTTT
TRBJ1-3	TRBV4-3	.	TRBD1	CASSQETGRFSGNTIYF	TGCGCCAGCAGCCAAGAGACAGGGAGGTTCTCTGGAAACACCATATATTTT
TRBJ1-1	TRBV27	.	TRBD1	CASAGRGTAHTGAFF	TGTGCCAGCGCCGGGAGGGGGACAGCCCACACTGGAGCTTTCTTT
TRBJ2-7	TRBV4-1	.	.	CASSGAYGDSYEQYF	TGCGCCAGCAGCGGAGCGTACGGGGACTCCTACGAGCAGTACTTC
TRBJ1-1	TRBV6-2/TRBV6-3	.	TRBD1	CASSYTGVSTEAFF	TGTGCCAGCAGTTATACAGGGGTGAGCACTGAAGCTTTCTTT